This T cell receptor beta chain appears in the sequencing data of a study of T cells after yellow fever vaccination. Across the whole study: For low cell numbers, libraries were made with SMART-Seq v4 Ultra Low Input. General study results and limits: Booster samples showed a return of most primary-vaccination clones (around 96% CD4, roughly 85% CD8). Contaminants from the bulk population, in the form of abundant clonotypes, could be found in FACS-sorted repertoires.

In regard to this clonotype: What it binds is not known.

From the 5' RACE reads, TCRdb called clonotypes with MiXCR, one entry per CDR3 protein. This table holds 340,000 or so distinct CDR3 sequences, around 12% found once. In germline, CDR1 is LGHDT, CDR2 YNNKEL (reference sequence). There are 9 residues in the CDR3. Trimming removed 8 bases from V and 15 bases from J, with 11 bases in between. The chain employs TRBV3-1 and TRBJ2-1, with D perhaps TRBD1 (6 bases). The source of this sequence is a man aged 18 to 35 who received the YFV17D yellow fever vaccine. The material was CD4+ T cells sorted from PBMCs, obtained 15 days after the yellow fever booster vaccination. The CDR3 coding sequence is TGTGCCAGCTGGACAGTCCGGTTCTTC. This codes for CASWTVRFF.